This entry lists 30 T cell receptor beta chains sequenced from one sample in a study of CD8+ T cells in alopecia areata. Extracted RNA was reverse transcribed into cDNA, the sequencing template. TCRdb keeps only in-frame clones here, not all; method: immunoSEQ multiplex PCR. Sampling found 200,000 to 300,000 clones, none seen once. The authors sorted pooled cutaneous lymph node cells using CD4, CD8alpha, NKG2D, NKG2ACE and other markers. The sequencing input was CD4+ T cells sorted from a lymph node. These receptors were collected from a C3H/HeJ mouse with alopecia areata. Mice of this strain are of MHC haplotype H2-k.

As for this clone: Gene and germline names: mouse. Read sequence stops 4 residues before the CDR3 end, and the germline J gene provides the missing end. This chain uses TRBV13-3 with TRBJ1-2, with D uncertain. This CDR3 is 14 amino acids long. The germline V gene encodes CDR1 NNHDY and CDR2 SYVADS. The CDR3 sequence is CASSDLRHGPDYTF. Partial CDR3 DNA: TGTGCCAGCAGTGATCTCCGACACGGCCCC.

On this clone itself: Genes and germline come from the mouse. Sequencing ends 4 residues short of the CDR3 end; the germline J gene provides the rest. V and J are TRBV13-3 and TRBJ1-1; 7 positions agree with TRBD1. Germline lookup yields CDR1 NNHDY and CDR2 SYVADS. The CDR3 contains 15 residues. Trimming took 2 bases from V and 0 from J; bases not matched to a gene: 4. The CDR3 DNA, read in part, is TGTGCCAGCAGTGAGCCCAGGGGGACAAACACA. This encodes CASSEPRGTNT. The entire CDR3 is CASSEPRGTNTEVFF.

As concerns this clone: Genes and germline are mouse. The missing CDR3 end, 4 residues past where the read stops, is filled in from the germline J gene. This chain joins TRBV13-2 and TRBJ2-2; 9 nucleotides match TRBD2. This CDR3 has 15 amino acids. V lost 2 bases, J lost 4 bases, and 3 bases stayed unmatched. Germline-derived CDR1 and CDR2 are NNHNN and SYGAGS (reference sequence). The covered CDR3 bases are TGTGCCAGCGGTGAAACTGGGGGGTTCACCGGG. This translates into CASGETGGFTG. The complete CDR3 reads CASGETGGFTGQLYF.

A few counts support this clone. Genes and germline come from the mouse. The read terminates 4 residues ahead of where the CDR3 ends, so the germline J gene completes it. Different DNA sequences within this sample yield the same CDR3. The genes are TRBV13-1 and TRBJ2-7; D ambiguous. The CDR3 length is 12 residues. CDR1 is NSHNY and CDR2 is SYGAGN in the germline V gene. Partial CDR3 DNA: TGTGCCAGCAGTGAAGACAATTAT. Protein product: CASSEDNY. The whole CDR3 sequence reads CASSEDNYEQYF.

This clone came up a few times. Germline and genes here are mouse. CDR3 sequence reads: CAWSLTGGEETLYF. The CDR3 DNA, read in part, is TGTGCCTGGAGTCTAACGGGGGGGGAAGAA. This rearrangement joins TRBV31 to TRBJ2-3, with 7 bases that match TRBD2. Read sequence stops 4 residues before the CDR3 end, and the germline J gene provides the missing end. This CDR3 contains 14 residues. Germline CDR1 GKSSPN, CDR2 SITVG.

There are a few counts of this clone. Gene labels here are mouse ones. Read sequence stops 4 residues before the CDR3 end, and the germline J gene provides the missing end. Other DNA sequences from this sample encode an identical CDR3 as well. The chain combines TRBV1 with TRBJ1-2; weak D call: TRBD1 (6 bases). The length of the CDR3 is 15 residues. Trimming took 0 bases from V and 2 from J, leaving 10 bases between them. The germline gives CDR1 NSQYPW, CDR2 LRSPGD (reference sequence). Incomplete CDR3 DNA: TGCACCTGCAGTGCAGATCCAGGGGCCAACTCC. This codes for CTCSADPGANS. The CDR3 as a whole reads CTCSADPGANSDYTF. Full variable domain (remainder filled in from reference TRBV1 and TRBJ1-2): VTLLEQNPRWRLVPRGQAVNLRCILKNSQYPWMSWYQQDLQKQLQWLFTLRSPGDKEVKSLPGADYLATRVTDTELRLQVANMSQGRTLYCTCSADPGANSDYTFGSGTRLLVI.

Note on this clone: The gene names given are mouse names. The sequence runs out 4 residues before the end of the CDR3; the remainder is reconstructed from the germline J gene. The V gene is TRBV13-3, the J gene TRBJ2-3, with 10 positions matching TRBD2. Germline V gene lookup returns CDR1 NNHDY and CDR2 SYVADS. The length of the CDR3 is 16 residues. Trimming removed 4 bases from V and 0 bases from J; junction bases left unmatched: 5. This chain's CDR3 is CASSPGTGASAETLYF. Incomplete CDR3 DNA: TGTGCCAGCAGTCCAGGGACTGGGGCCAGTGCAGAA.

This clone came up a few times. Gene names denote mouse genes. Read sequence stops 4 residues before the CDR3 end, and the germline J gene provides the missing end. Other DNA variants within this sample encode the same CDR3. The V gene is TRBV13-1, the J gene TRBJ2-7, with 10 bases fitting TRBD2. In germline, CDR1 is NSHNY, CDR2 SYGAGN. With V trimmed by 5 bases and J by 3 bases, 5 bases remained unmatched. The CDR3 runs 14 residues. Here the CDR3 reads CASSPGTGDYEQYF. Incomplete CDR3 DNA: TGTGCCAGCAGCCCCGGGACTGGGGACTAT.

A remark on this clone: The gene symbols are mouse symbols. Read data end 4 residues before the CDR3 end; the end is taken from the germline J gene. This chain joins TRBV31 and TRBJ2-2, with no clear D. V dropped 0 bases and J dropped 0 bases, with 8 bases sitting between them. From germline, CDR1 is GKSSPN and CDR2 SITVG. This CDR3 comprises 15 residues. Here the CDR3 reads CAWSLVPANTGQLYF. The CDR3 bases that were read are TGTGCCTGGAGTCTAGTTCCTGCAAACACCGGG.

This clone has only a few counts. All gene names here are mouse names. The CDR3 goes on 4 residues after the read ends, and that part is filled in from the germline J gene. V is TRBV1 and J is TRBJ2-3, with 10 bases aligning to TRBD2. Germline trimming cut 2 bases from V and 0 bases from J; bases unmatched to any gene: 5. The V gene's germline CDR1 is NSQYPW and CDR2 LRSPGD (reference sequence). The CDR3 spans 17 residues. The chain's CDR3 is CTCSASGTGDSAETLYF. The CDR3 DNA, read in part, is TGCACCTGCAGTGCATCCGGGACTGGGGATAGTGCAGAA.

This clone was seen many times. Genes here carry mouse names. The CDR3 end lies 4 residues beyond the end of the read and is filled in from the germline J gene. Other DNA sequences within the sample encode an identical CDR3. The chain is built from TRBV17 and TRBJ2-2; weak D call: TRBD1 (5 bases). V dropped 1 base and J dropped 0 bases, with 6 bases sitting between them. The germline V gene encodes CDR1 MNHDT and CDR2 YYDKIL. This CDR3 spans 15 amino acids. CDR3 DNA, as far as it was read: TGTGCTAGCAGTAGAGTACAGGCAAACACCGGG. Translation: CASSRVQANTG. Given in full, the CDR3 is CASSRVQANTGQLYF.

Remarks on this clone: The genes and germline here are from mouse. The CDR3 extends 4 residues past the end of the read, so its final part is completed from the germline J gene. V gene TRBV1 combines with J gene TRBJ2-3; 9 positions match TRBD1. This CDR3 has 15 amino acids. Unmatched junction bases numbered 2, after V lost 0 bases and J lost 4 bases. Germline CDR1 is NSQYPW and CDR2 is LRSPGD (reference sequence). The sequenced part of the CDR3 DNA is TGCACCTGCAGTGCAGAGGGGACAGGGCCAGAA. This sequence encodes CTCSAEGTGPE. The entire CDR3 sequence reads CTCSAEGTGPETLYF.

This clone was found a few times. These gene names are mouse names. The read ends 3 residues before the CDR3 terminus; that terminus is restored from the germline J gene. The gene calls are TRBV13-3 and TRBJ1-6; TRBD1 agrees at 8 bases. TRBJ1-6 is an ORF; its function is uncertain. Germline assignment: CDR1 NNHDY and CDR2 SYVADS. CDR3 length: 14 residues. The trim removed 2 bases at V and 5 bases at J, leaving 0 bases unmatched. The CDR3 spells CASSEDRDNSPLYF. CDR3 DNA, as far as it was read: TGTGCCAGCAGTGAGGACAGGGATAATTCGCCC.

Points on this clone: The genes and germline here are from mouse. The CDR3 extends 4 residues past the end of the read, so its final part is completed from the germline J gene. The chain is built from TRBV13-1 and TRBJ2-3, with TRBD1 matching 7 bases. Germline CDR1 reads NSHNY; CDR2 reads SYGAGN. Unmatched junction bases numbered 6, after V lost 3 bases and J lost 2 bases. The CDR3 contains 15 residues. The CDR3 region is CASSVSGQSAETLYF. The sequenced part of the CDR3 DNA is TGTGCCAGCAGTGTCTCGGGACAGTCTGCAGAA.

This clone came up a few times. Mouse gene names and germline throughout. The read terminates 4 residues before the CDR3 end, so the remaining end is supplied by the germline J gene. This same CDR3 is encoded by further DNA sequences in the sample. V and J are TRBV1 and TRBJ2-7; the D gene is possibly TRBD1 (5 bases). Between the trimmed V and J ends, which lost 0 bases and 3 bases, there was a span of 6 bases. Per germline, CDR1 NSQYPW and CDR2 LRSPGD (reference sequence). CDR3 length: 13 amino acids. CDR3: CTCSADRVYEQYF. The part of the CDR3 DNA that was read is TGCACCTGCAGTGCAGACAGGGTCTAT.

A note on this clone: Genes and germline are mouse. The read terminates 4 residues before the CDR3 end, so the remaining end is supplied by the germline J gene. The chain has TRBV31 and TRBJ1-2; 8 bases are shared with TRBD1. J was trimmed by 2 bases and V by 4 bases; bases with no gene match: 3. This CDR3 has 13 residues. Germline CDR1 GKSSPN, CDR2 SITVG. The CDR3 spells CAWTRTGNSDYTF. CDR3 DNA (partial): TGTGCCTGGACCCGGACAGGGAACTCC.

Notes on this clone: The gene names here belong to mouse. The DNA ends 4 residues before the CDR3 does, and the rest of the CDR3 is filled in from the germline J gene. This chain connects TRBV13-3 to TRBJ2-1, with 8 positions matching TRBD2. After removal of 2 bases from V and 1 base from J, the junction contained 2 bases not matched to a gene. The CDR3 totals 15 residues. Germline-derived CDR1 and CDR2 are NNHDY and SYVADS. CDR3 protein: CASSEGGANYAEQFF. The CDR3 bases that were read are TGTGCCAGCAGTGAGGGGGGGGCGAACTATGCT.

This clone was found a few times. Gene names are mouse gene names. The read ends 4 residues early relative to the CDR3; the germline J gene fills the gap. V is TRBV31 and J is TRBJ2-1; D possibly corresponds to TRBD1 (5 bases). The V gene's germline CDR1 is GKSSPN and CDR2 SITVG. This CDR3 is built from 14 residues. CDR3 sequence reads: CAWSPGRAWAEQFF. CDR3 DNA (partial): TGTGCCTGGAGTCCAGGCAGGGCCTGGGCT. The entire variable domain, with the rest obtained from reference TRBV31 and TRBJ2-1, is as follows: AQTIHQWPVAEIKAVGSPLSLGCTIKGKSSPNLYWYWQATGGTLQQLFYSITVGQVESVVQLNLSASRPKDDQFILSTEKLLLSHSGFYLCAWSPGRAWAEQFFGPGTRLTVL.

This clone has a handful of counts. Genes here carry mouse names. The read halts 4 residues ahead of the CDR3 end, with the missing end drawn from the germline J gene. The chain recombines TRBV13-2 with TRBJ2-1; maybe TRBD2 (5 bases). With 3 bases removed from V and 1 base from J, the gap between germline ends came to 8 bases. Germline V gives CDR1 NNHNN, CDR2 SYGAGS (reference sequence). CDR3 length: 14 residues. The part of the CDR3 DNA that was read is TGTGCCAGCGGTGGTGGGGTCAACTATGCT. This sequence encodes CASGGGVNYA. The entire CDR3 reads CASGGGVNYAEQFF.

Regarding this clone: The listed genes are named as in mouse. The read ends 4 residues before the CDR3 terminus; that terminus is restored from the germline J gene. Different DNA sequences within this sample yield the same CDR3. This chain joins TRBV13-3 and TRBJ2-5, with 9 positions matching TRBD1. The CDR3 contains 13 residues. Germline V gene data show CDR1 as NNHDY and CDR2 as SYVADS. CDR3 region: CASSETGGDTQYF. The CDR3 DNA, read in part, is TGTGCCAGCAGTGAGACAGGGGGAGAC.

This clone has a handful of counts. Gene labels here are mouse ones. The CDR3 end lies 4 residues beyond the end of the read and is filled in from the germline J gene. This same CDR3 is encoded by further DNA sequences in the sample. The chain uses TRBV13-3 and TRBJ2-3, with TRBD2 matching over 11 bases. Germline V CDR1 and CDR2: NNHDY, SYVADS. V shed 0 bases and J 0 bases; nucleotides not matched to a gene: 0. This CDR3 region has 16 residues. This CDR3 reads CASSDGTGGSAETLYF. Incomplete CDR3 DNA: TGTGCCAGCAGTGATGGGACTGGGGGGAGTGCAGAA.

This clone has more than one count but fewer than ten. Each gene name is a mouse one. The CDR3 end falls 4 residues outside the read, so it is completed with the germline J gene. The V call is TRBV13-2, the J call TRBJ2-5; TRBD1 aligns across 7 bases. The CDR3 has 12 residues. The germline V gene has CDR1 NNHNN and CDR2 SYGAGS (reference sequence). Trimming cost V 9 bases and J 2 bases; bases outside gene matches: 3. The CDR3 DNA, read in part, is TGTGCCACACAGGGGAGCCAAGAC. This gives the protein CATQGSQD. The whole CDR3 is CATQGSQDTQYF.

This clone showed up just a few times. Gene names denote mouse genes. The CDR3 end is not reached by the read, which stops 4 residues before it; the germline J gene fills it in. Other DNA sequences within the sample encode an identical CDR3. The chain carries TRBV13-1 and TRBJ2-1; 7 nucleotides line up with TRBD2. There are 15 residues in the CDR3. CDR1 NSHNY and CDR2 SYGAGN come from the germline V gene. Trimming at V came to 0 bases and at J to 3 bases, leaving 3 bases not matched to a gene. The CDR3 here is CASSDAGGPYAEQFF. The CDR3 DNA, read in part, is TGTGCCAGCAGTGATGCTGGGGGTCCCTATGCT.

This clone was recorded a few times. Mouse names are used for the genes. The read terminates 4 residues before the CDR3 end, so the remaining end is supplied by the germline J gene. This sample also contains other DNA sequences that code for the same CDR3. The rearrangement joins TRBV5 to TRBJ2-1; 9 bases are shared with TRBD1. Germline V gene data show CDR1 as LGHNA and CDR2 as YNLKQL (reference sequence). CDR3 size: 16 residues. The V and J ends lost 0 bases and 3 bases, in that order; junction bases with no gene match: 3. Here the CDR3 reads CASSQDLGQGYAEQFF. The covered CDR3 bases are TGTGCCAGCAGCCAAGATCTGGGACAGGGCTATGCT.

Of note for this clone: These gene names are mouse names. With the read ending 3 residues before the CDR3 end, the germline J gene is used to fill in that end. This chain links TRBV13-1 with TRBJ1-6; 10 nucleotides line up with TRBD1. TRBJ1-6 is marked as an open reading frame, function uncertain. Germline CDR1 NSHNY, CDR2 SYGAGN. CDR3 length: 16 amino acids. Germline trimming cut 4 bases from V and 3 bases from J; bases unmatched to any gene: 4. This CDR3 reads CASSTGTGDYNSPLYF. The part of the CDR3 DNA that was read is TGTGCCAGCAGTACCGGGACAGGGGACTATAATTCGCCC.

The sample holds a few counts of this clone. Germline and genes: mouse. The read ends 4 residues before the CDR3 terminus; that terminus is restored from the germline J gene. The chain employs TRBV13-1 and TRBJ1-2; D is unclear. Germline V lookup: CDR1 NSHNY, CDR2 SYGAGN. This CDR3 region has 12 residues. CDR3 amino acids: CASSDNWDDYTF. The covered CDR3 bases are TGTGCCAGCAGTGATAACTGGGAC.

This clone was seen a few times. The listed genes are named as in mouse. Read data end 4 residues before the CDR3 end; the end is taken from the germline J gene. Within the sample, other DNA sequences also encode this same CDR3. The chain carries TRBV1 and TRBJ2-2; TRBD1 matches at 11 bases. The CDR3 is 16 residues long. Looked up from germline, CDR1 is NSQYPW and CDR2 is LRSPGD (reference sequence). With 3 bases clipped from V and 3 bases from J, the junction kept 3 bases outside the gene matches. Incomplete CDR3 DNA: TGCACCTGCAGTGCGGACAGGGGGCGCGACACCGGG. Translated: CTCSADRGRDTG. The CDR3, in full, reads CTCSADRGRDTGQLYF.

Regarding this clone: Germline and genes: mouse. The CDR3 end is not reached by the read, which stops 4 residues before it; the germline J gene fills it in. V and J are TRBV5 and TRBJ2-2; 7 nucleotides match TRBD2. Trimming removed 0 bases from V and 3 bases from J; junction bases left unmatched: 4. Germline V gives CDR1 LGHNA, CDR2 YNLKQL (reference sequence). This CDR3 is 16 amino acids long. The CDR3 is CASSQELGVDTGQLYF. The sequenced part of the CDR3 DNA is TGTGCCAGCAGCCAAGAGCTGGGGGTCGACACCGGG.

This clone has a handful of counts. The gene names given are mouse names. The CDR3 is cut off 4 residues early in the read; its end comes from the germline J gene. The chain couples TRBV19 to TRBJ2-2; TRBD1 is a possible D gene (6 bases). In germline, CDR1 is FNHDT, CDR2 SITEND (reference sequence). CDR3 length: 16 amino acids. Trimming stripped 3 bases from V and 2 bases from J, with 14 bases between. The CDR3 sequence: CASSTSGTTNTGQLYF. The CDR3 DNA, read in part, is TGTGCCAGCAGTACTTCTGGGACAACTAACACCGGG.

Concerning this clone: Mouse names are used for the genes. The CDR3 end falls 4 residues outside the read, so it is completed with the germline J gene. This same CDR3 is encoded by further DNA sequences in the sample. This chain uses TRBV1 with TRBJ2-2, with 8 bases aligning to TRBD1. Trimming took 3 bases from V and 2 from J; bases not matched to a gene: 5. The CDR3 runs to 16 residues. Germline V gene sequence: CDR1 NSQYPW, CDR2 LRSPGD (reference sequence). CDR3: CTCSAPQGANTGQLYF. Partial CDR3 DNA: TGCACCTGCAGTGCCCCGCAGGGGGCGAACACCGGG.